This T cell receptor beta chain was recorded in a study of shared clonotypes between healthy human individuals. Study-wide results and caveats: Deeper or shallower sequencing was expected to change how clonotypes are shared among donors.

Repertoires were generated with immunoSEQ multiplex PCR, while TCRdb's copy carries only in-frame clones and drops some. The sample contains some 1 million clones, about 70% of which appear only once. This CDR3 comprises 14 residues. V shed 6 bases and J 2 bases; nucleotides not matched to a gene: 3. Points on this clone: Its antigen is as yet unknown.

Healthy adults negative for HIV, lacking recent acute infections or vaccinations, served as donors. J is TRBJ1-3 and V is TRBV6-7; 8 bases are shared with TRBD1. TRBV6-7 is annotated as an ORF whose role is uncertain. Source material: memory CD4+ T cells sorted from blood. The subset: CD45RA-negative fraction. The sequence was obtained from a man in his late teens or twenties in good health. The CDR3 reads CASSPTGAGNTIYF. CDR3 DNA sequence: TGTGCCAGCAGCCCGACAGGGGCTGGAAACACCATATATTTT.